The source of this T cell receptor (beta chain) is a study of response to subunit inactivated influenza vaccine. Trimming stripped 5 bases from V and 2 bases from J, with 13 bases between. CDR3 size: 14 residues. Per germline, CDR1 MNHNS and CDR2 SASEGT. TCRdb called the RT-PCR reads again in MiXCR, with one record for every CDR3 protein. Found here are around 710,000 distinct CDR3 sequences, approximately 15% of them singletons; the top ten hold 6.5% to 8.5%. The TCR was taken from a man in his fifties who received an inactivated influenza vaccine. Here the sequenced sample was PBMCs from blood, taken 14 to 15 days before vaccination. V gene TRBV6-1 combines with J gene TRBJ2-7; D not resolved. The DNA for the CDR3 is TGTGCCAGCAGTACCGGCGGCAGCGCCTACGAGCAGTACTTC. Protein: CASSTGGSAYEQYF.